Each of the 19 T cell receptor beta chains below was sequenced from the same sample in a study of blood T cell repertoires in COVID-19. Using immunoSEQ multiplex PCR, the repertoire was profiled, and TCRdb retains in-frame clones only, with some absent. The table has about 480,000 clones, more than 70% seen once. The sequenced sample was peripheral blood. These receptors were obtained from a woman aged 45-65 years with COVID-19, enrolled during active disease.

CDR3 amino acids: CSVEDPSTGTSVGELFF. Here the CDR3 DNA reads TGCAGCGTTGAAGACCCTTCGACAGGGACATCGGTCGGGGAGCTGTTTTTT. The chain recombines TRBV29-1 with TRBJ2-2; 7 nucleotides line up with TRBD1. The CDR3 sequence is 17 residues long. Germline-derived CDR1 and CDR2 are SQVTM and ANQGSEA. J gave up 7 bases and V 0 bases, and 14 bases lay outside the gene matches.

This clone was counted once. The chain combines TRBV6-1 with TRBJ1-4, with D tentatively TRBD1 (5 bases). This CDR3 contains 18 residues. Trimming removed 0 bases from V and 4 bases from J, with 18 bases in between. Germline V gene lookup returns CDR1 MNHNS and CDR2 SASEGT. The CDR3 coding sequence is TGTGCCAGCAGTGAAGCGGGGCAGGGTGGGGTCCATAATGAAAAACTGTTTTTT. It specifies CASSEAGQGGVHNEKLFF.

The chain recombines TRBV7-9 with TRBJ1-2; 12 bases map to TRBD1. V lost 0 bases, J lost 7 bases, and 6 bases stayed unmatched. Looked up from germline, CDR1 is SEHNR and CDR2 is FQNEAQ (reference sequence). The CDR3 is 16 residues long. CDR3: CASSLALRDRGLGYTF. DNA for the CDR3: TGTGCCAGCAGCTTAGCCCTCCGGGACAGGGGGCTTGGCTACACCTTC.

V is TRBV9 and J is TRBJ1-3; D is undetermined. Germline V gene data show CDR1 as SGDLS and CDR2 as YYNGEE. V lost 0 bases and J lost 9, with 13 bases in between. The CDR3 loop spans 14 amino acids. The CDR3 DNA reads TGTGCCAGCAGCGTAGGGGCCGTCCAAAGCACCATATATTTT. The encoded protein is CASSVGAVQSTIYF.

The rearrangement uses TRBV7-9 and TRBJ2-3; 8 positions match TRBD1. From germline, CDR1 is SEHNR and CDR2 FQNEAQ (reference sequence). The CDR3 spans 17 residues. V gave up 0 bases and J gave up 1 base; unmatched junction bases: 6. CDR3 DNA: TGTGCCAGCAGCTTAGCTACAGGGGGTCCGGGCACAGATACGCAGTATTTT. Its protein product is CASSLATGGPGTDTQYF.

The chain is built from TRBV7-7 and TRBJ2-7; weak D call: TRBD1 (8 bases). The germline V gene has CDR1 SSHAT and CDR2 FNYEAQ (reference sequence). The CDR3 runs 14 residues. Between the trimmed V and J ends, which lost 1 base and 5 bases, there was a span of 12 bases. The CDR3 spells CASSLGTGRDEQYF. DNA of the CDR3: TGTGCCAGCAGCTTAGGGACAGGGAGGGACGAGCAGTACTTC. The whole variable domain, remainder taken from reference TRBV7-7 and TRBJ2-7, is GAGVSQSPRYKVTKRGQDVTLRCDPISSHATLYWYQQALGQGPEFLTYFNYEAQPDKSGLPSDRFSAERPEGSISTLTIQRTEQRDSAMYRCASSLGTGRDEQYFGPGTRLTVT.

The chain carries TRBV29-1 and TRBJ2-2, with 9 bases lining up with TRBD1. The CDR3 runs 16 residues. The trim removed 6 bases at V and 6 bases at J, leaving 14 bases unmatched. Germline V gives CDR1 SQVTM, CDR2 ANQGSEA. The CDR3 DNA reads as TGCAGCGTGGGAAGGGGACAGGGAGTCTGGGCCGGGGAGCTGTTTTTT. It codes for CSVGRGQGVWAGELFF.

This clone was seen just once. The genes are TRBV27 and TRBJ2-6; 7 bases match TRBD1. The CDR3 sequence is 19 residues long. V lost 1 base and J lost 0; bases outside the gene matches: 9. Germline CDR1 is MNHEY and CDR2 is SMNVEV (reference sequence). The CDR3 spells CASSLFLGGGLSGANVLTF. CDR3 in DNA: TGTGCCAGCAGTTTATTTTTAGGGGGCGGCCTCTCTGGGGCCAACGTCCTGACTTTC.

The chain has TRBV6-5 and TRBJ2-1; possibly TRBD2 for D (5 bases). V was clipped by 0 bases and J by 9 bases, with 18 bases between them. This CDR3 spans 16 amino acids. From germline, CDR1 is MNHEY and CDR2 SVGAGI. The CDR3 here is CASSYSTVELGSEQFF. CDR3 DNA sequence: TGTGCCAGCAGTTACTCGACGGTTGAGTTAGGGAGTGAGCAGTTCTTC.

The chain recombines TRBV11-2 with TRBJ1-2, with 11 positions matching TRBD1. This CDR3 spans 15 amino acids. V trimming: 5 bases; J trimming: 3 bases; junction bases outside the gene matches: 5. The germline CDR1 and CDR2 sequences are SGHAT and FQNNGV. CDR3 nucleotide sequence: TGTGCCAGCAGCCCCGGACAGGGGGCTTACTATGGCTACACCTTC. Its translation is CASSPGQGAYYGYTF.

The chain employs TRBV5-8 and TRBJ2-1, with D tentatively TRBD2 (6 bases). The CDR3 sequence is 13 residues long. V lost 2 bases to trimming and J lost 13 bases, with 16 bases between them. Germline V gene sequence: CDR1 SGHTS, CDR2 YDEGEE. The CDR3: CASSLDRPGVQFF. CDR3 coding DNA: TGTGCCAGCAGCTTAGATCGGCCGGGGGTCCAGTTCTTC. Full variable domain (remainder filled in from reference TRBV5-8 and TRBJ2-1): EAGVTQSPTHLIKTRGQQATLRCSPISGHTSVYWYQQALGLGLQFLLWYDEGEERNRGNFPPRFSGRQFPNYSSELNVNALELEDSALYLCASSLDRPGVQFFGPGTRLTVL.

The CDR3, as DNA: TGTGCCAGCAGCCCGCCGGGACAGGGGGAAGGGGCTTTCTTT. As protein: CASSPPGQGEGAFF. This sequence joins TRBV9 and TRBJ1-1; 11 bases are shared with TRBD1. This CDR3 is built from 14 residues. CDR1 is SGDLS, CDR2 YYNGEE, per germline. The ends lost 4 bases at V and 11 bases at J; junction bases unmatched: 10.

This CDR3 is CASSPTTGSTGELFF. The CDR3 nucleotides read TGTGCCAGCAGCCCCACCACGGGGAGCACCGGGGAGCTGTTTTTT. This chain connects TRBV11-1 to TRBJ2-2; D perhaps matches TRBD2 (5 bases). Germline values: CDR1 SGHAT, CDR2 FQDESV (reference sequence). The length of the CDR3 is 15 residues. V was cut by 5 bases and J by 4 bases, with 14 bases left in between.

The chain is built from TRBV28 and TRBJ1-1; no clear D gene. Germline V CDR1 and CDR2: MDHEN, SYDVKM. V gave up 3 bases and J gave up 7 bases, with 6 bases separating them. CDR3 length: 11 amino acids. The DNA for the CDR3 is TGTGCCAGCAGTTTGAGGGATGAAGCTTTCTTT. This sequence encodes CASSLRDEAFF.

This clone was seen only once. The chain employs TRBV6-4 and TRBJ2-2, with a weak D call TRBD1 (6 bases). The germline CDR1 and CDR2 sequences are MRHNA and SNTAGT. The CDR3 spans 15 residues. V lost 5 bases to trimming and J lost 0 bases, with 10 bases between them. DNA of the CDR3: TGTGCCAGCAGTTTTGGGGGCGCGAACACCGGGGAGCTGTTTTTT. Translation gives CASSFGGANTGELFF.

The chain links TRBV18 to TRBJ2-1; 8 bases align to TRBD2. V gave up 2 bases and J gave up 3 bases; unmatched junction bases: 3. Germline assignment: CDR1 KGHSH and CDR2 LQKENI. The CDR3 has 15 residues. CDR3 in DNA: TGTGCCAGCTCACCAGCGGGGGGCGTCTACAATGAGCAGTTCTTC. This gives the protein CASSPAGGVYNEQFF.

This chain links TRBV5-1 with TRBJ1-1, with D perhaps TRBD1 (5 bases). There are 17 residues in the CDR3. Germline V lookup: CDR1 SGHRS, CDR2 YFSETQ. Trimming took 4 bases from V and 1 from J, leaving 20 bases between them. CDR3 sequence: CASSLTGIRPANTEAFF. In DNA, the CDR3 is TGCGCCAGCAGCCTTACAGGAATAAGGCCGGCGAACACTGAAGCTTTCTTT. Drawing the rest from reference TRBV5-1 and TRBJ1-1, the complete variable domain is KAGVTQTPRYLIKTRGQQVTLSCSPISGHRSVSWYQQTPGQGLQFLFEYFSETQRNKGNFPGRFSGRQFSNSRSEMNVSTLELGDSALYLCASSLTGIRPANTEAFFGQGTRLTVV.

The V and J genes are TRBV6-6 and TRBJ1-1, with 8 nucleotides matching TRBD1. Germline values: CDR1 MNHNY, CDR2 SVGAGI (reference sequence). Losses at the gene ends were 6 bases for V and 1 base for J; bases not matched to a gene: 7. CDR3 size: 15 residues. CDR3 DNA sequence: TGTGCCAGCAGCTATGAGGGGACAGGGAACACTGAAGCTTTCTTT. This gives the protein CASSYEGTGNTEAFF.

The count of this clone is one. The rearrangement joins TRBV19 to TRBJ1-1; TRBD1 matches at 7 bases. CDR1 and CDR2 from the germline V gene are LNHDA and SQIVND (reference sequence). This CDR3 is built from 16 residues. Unmatched junction bases numbered 14, after V lost 5 bases and J lost 5 bases. CDR3 bases: TGTGCCAGTAGTGTATTCCTAGGGGGCTCGGGAACTGAAGCTTTCTTT. Its protein product is CASSVFLGGSGTEAFF.